One and the same sample provided the 12 T cell receptor beta chains below, sequenced in a study of CD8+ T cells in alopecia areata. Noted treatment: oral pan-JAK inhibitor, 5-10 mg twice daily. Investigators isolated RNA and reverse transcribed it into cDNA to act as the sequencing template. The assay was immunoSEQ multiplex PCR, and TCRdb's table has in-frame clones only and misses some. The table includes about 90,000 clones, about 40% detected once. The material was CD8+ T cells sorted from blood, obtained at week 24, from a patient treated with tofacitinib. The receptors come from a human donor with alopecia areata.

This chain joins TRBV29-1 and TRBJ2-7; 7 bases map to TRBD1. J gave up 2 bases and V 5 bases, and 6 bases lay outside the gene matches. The CDR3 covers 13 residues. Germline-derived CDR1 and CDR2 are SQVTM and ANQGSEA. CDR3 coding DNA: TGCAGCGTTTCGTCAGGGGGTGCCTACGAGCAGTACTTC. Amino acids: CSVSSGGAYEQYF.

This chain links TRBV6-5 with TRBJ2-5; 9 nucleotides agree with TRBD1. This CDR3 has 15 residues. The V gene end was trimmed by 6 bases and the J gene end by 5 bases; junction bases not matched to a gene: 10. CDR1 is MNHEY, CDR2 SVGAGI, per germline. CDR3 sequence reads: CASSQRDRVGETQYF. The CDR3 nucleotides read TGTGCCAGCAGCCAACGGGACAGGGTAGGGGAGACCCAGTACTTC.

In this sample, this clone turned up many times. This chain joins TRBV9 and TRBJ2-7; weak D call: TRBD2 (5 bases). This CDR3 has 13 residues. Germline CDR1 reads SGDLS; CDR2 reads YYNGEE. V was pared by 0 bases and J by 7 bases, with 11 bases between. The CDR3 DNA reads as TGTGCCAGCAGCGTAGGTTATGGAGGAGAGCAGTACTTC. The encoded protein is CASSVGYGGEQYF.

The V call is TRBV28, the J call TRBJ2-7, with TRBD1 matching over 7 bases. The CDR3 totals 14 residues. Trimming took 5 bases from V and 1 from J; bases not matched to a gene: 5. Looked up from germline, CDR1 is MDHEN and CDR2 is SYDVKM. The CDR3 DNA reads as TGTGCCAGCAGTCGCCGGGACAGATCCTACGAGCAGTACTTC. It encodes CASSRRDRSYEQYF.

This clone has just a few counts. The chain recombines TRBV25-1 with TRBJ2-2, with unresolved D. Trimming removed 3 bases at V and 5 bases at J, with 10 bases between. This CDR3 has 14 residues. CDR1 is MGHDK and CDR2 is SYGVNS in the germline V gene. As DNA, the CDR3 is TGTGCCAGCAGTGACCCCAGTCGGACCGGGGAGCTGTTTTTT. Translated: CASSDPSRTGELFF.

CDR3 sequence: CASSLAPNTGELFF. CDR3 bases: TGCGCCAGCAGCTTGGCCCCCAACACCGGGGAGCTGTTTTTT. This chain connects TRBV5-1 to TRBJ2-2; D is ambiguous. CDR3 length equals 14 residues. The germline gives CDR1 SGHRS, CDR2 YFSETQ. The germline V and J ends were trimmed by 0 bases and 2 bases, with 5 bases remaining between them.

V and J are TRBV29-1 and TRBJ1-3; D is unresolved. V was pared by 5 bases and J by 0 bases, with 5 bases between. CDR1 is SQVTM, CDR2 ANQGSEA, per germline. The CDR3 is made up of 12 amino acids. The CDR3 loop reads CSVFGSGNTIYF. The CDR3 nucleotides are TGCAGCGTTTTCGGCTCTGGAAACACCATATATTTT.

As concerns this clone: Other nucleotide sequences from this sample produce the same CDR3. V gene TRBV30 combines with J gene TRBJ2-6; unclear D gene. The V gene's germline CDR1 is GTSNPN and CDR2 SVGIG (reference sequence). The V gene lost 0 bases and the J gene lost 1 base, with 4 bases spanning the gap. The CDR3 has 14 residues. As DNA, the CDR3 is TGTGCCTGGAGTGTGGGTTCTGGGGCCAACGTCCTGACTTTC. Amino acid sequence: CAWSVGSGANVLTF.

The V and J genes are TRBV29-1 and TRBJ1-2; D gene unclear. The CDR3 spans 11 residues. Trimming removed 6 bases at V and 7 bases at J, with 12 bases between. Germline CDR1 reads SQVTM; CDR2 reads ANQGSEA. The CDR3 reads CSVTHEGGYTF. Written as DNA, the CDR3 is TGCAGCGTAACCCACGAGGGTGGCTACACCTTC.

The chain combines TRBV7-8 with TRBJ2-7; perhaps TRBD2 as D (6 bases). This CDR3 is 15 amino acids long. Trimming cost V 6 bases and J 3 bases, with 18 bases left between them. Germline V lookup: CDR1 SGHVS, CDR2 FQNEAQ. The CDR3 sequence is CASSPSGSSDYEQYF. In DNA, the CDR3 is TGTGCCAGCAGTCCTTCTGGGTCTAGCGACTACGAGCAGTACTTC. Looking up the rest from reference TRBV7-8 and TRBJ2-7 gives the full variable domain: GAGVSQSPRYKVAKRGQDVALRCDPISGHVSLFWYQQALGQGPEFLTYFQNEAQLDKSGLPSDRFFAERPEGSVSTLKIQRTQQEDSAVYLCASSPSGSSDYEQYFGPGTRLTVT.

V gene TRBV9 combines with J gene TRBJ2-7; weak D call: TRBD1 (6 bases). V lost 4 bases and J 5 bases, leaving 16 bases between the germline ends. Germline-derived CDR1 and CDR2 are SGDLS and YYNGEE. CDR3 size: 14 residues. This chain's CDR3 is CASSFSLGAHEQYF. The CDR3 DNA reads TGTGCCAGCAGCTTCTCGTTGGGGGCTCACGAGCAGTACTTC. The variable domain in full, with the rest retrieved from reference TRBV9 and TRBJ2-7, is DSGVTQTPKHLITATGQRVTLRCSPRSGDLSVYWYQQSLDQGLQFLIQYYNGEERAKGNILERFSAQQFPDLHSELNLSSLELGDSALYFCASSFSLGAHEQYFGPGTRLTVT.

The chain recombines TRBV14 with TRBJ2-7; D is possibly TRBD1 or TRBD2 (5 bases each). Germline CDR1 SGHDN, CDR2 FVKESK. This CDR3 comprises 15 residues. V was trimmed by 2 bases and J by 0 bases, leaving 11 bases between them. The chain's CDR3 is CASSQTAGSSYEQYF. The CDR3 nucleotides are TGTGCCAGCAGCCAAACTGCAGGGAGCTCCTACGAGCAGTACTTC.